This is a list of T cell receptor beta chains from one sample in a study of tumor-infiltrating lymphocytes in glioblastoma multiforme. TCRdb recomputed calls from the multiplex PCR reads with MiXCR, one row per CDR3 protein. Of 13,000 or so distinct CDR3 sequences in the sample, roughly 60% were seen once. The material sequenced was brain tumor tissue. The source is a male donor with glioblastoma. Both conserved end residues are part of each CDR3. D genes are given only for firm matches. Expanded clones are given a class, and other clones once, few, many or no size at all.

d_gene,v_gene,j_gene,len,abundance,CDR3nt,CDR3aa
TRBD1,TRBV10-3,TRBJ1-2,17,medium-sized,TGTGCCATCAGTGGTAGCCTCGGGACAGAATTTAACTATGGCTACACCTTC,CAISGSLGTEFNYGYTF
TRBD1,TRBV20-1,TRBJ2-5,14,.,TGCAGTGCTAGGAGACAGGGGTGGGAAGAGACCCAGTACTTC,CSARRQGWEETQYF
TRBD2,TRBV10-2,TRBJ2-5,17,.,TGCGCCAGCAGTGAGTCTGGACTAGCGGTGTACCAAGAGACCCAGTACTTC,CASSESGLAVYQETQYF
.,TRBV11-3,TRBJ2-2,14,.,TGTGCCAGCAAGACAGATGCGAACACCGGGGAGCTGTTTTTT,CASKTDANTGELFF
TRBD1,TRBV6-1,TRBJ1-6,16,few,TGTGCCAGCAGTGTTCACCGGGACAGGGAGAATTCACCCCTCCACTTT,CASSVHRDRENSPLHF
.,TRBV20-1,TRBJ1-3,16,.,TGCAGTGCTAGTCGGCAGGCCCAAGGCTCTGGAAACACCATATATTTT,CSASRQAQGSGNTIYF
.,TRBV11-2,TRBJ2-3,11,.,TGTGCCAGCAGCTCGTCTGATACGCAGTATTTT,CASSSSDTQYF
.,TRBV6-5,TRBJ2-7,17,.,TGTGCCAGCAGGCTAGCCGGGAGATTAGGGTGGGGCTACGAGCAGTACTTC,CASRLAGRLGWGYEQYF
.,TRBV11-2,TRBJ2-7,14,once,TGTGCCAGCAGCCCTGGACCCCGGGGCTACGAGCAGTACTTC,CASSPGPRGYEQYF
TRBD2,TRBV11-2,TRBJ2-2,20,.,TGTGCCAGCACCCCTTCACTCGGCCAAGGGCTAGCGGTAAGCACCGGGGAGCTGTTTTTT,CASTPSLGQGLAVSTGELFF
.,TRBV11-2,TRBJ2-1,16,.,TGTGCCAGCAGCTTAGATGGGGGTCCCCTCTTTAACAAGCAGCTCTTC,CASSLDGGPLFNKQLF
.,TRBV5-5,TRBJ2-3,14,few,TGTGCCAGCAGCGGAATGAGTGGGACAGATACGCAGTATTTT,CASSGMSGTDTQYF
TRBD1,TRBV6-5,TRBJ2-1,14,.,TGTGCCAGCAGGAAAGGGGGCCCATACAATGAGCAGTTCTTC,CASRKGGPYNEQFF
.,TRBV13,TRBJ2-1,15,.,TGTGCCGGCAGCTTAGCAGGGCCTAGGACAGAATGGCAGTTCTTC,CAGSLAGPRTEWQFF
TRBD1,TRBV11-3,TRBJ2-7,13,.,TGTGCCAGCAGCTATGGGACAGACTACGAGCAGTACTTC,CASSYGTDYEQYF
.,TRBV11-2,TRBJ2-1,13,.,TGTGTCAGCAACTTAGATGGGGGGAATGAGCATTTCTTC,CVSNLDGGNEHFF
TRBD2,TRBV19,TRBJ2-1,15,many,TGTGCCAGTAGTATCGGCGGGAGTGTCTACAATGAGCAGTTCTTC,CASSIGGSVYNEQFF
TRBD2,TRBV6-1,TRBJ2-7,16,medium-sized,TGTGCCAGCAGTGAAGTGGCTAGCGGGTTCAGCTACGAGCAGTACTTC,CASSEVASGFSYEQYF
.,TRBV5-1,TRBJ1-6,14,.,TGCGCCAGCAGCTTTGAGGCGGGTCGGTCACCCCTCCACTTT,CASSFEAGRSPLHF
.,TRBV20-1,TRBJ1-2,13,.,TGCAGTGCTAGTAATCGAACGGACTATGGCTGCACCTTC,CSASNRTDYGCTF
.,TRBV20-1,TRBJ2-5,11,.,TGCAGTGCGAACTGGGGGGAGACCCAGTACTTC,CSANWGETQYF
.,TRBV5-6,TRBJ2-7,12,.,TGTGCCAGCAGTCAACAAGGGCTCGAGCAGTACTTC,CASSQQGLEQYF
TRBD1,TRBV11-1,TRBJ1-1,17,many,TGTGCCAGCAGCTTACGGGACAGAGGGTACATGAACACTGAAGCTTTCTTT,CASSLRDRGYMNTEAFF
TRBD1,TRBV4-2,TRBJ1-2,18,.,TGTGCCAGCAGCCATTTGGACAGGGGGCGTCAAGCTAACTATGGCTACACCTTC,CASSHLDRGRQANYGYTF
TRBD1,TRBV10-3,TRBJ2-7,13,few,TGTGCCATCAGTCCGGACAGGGACCACGAGCAGTACTTC,CAISPDRDHEQYF
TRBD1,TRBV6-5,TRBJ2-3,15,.,TGTGCCAGCTGTTTCACAACAGGGGGCACAGATACGCAGTATTTT,CASCFTTGGTDTQYF
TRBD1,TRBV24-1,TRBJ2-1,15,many,TGTGCCACCAGTGTTTGGACAGGGGCCAGCAATGAGCAGTTCTTC,CATSVWTGASNEQFF
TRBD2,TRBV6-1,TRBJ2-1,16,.,TGTGCCAGCACTGTATCCCAACTAGCGGGAGCTTATGAGCAGCTCTTC,CASTVSQLAGAYEQLF
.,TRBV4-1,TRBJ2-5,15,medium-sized,TGCGCCAGCAGCCAAGATTCAGGGGGGGCGGAGACCCAGTACTTC,CASSQDSGGAETQYF
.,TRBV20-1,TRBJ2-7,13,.,TGCAGTGTTCGGACATGGGGCCTTCTCGAGCAGTACTTC,CSVRTWGLLEQYF
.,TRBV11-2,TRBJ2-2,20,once,TGTGCCAGCACCCCCTCATTCCGCCAAGGGCTAGCCGTAAACACCGGGGACCTGTTTTTT,CASTPSFRQGLAVNTGDLFF
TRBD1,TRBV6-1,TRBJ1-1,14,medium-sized,TGTGCCAGCAGTGCCACAGGGGGGAAGGCTGAAGCTTTCTTT,CASSATGGKAEAFF
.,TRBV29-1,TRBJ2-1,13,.,TGCAGCTTTGAGACAAGGCTTTCAGGTGAGCAGTTCTTC,CSFETRLSGEQFF
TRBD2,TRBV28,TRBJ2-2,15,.,TGTGCCAGCAGTTCTGGAGCGGGAGAGACCGGGGAGCTGTTTTTT,CASSSGAGETGELFF
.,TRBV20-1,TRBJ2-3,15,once,TGCAGTGCACATAGCTCAGGGGTTATCACAGATACGCAGTATTTT,CSAHSSGVITDTQYF
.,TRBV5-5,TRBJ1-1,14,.,TGTGCCAGCAGCTTTGGGACTGAGAACACTGAAGCTTTCTTT,CASSFGTENTEAFF
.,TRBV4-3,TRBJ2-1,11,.,TGCGCCAGCAGCCAAGGGAGTAGTATACTCTTC,CASSQGSSILF
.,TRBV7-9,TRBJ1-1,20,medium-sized,TGTGCCAGCAGCTTAGGCGGGTTTAGGGAGGTCCCATCGGGCGACACTGAAGCTTTCTTT,CASSLGGFREVPSGDTEAFF
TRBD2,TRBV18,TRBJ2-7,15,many,TGTGCCAGCTCACCGGGGTCTAGCGGGAGCTACGAGCAGTACTTC,CASSPGSSGSYEQYF
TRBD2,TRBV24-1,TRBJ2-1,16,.,TGCGCCACCCGTGATTTGCGCGGGAGAGGTCCCAATGAGCAGTTCTTC,CATRDLRGRGPNEQFF
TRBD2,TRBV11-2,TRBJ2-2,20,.,TGTGCCAGCACCCCCCCATTCGGCCAAGGGCTAGCGGCAAACACTGGGGACCTGTTTTTT,CASTPPFGQGLAANTGDLFF
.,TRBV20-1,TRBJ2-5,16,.,TGCAATGCTAGAGGGACTAGTGGGACAGCAAGAGGGACCCAGTACTTC,CNARGTSGTARGTQYF
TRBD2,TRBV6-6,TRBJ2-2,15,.,TGTGACAGCAGTTTCGGGGGGGGTACTACCGGGGAGCTGTTTTTT,CDSSFGGGTTGELFF
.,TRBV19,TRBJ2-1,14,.,TGTGCCAGTAACTCGGTGAGCCCCTACAATGGGCAGTTCTTC,CASNSVSPYNGQFF
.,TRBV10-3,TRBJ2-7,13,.,TGTGCCATGCAACAGGGACTCCCCTACGAGCAGTACTTC,CAMQQGLPYEQYF
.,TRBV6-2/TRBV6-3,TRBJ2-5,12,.,TGTGCCAGCAGTCCATGGACGGAGACCCAGTACTTC,CASSPWTETQYF
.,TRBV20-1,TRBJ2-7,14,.,TGTGGTGCCTCTCGTGACAGCATCTCCTACGAGCAGTGCTTC,CGASRDSISYEQCF
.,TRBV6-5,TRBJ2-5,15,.,TGTGCCAGCAGCACTGATGGGAGTGAAGTGGGGACCCAGTACTTC,CASSTDGSEVGTQYF
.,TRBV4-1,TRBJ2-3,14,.,TGCGCCAGCAGCCAGGAAAGAGGGGTGCATACGCAGTATTTT,CASSQERGVHTQYF
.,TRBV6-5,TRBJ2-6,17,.,TGTGCCAGCAGTTATTTGGCAGGGGGGCCTGGGGCCAACGTCCTGACTTTC,CASSYLAGGPGANVLTF
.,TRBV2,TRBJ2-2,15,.,TGTGCCAGCAGTGAAGGGCAGGTTTCACCCGAGGTGCTGTTTTTT,CASSEGQVSPEVLFF
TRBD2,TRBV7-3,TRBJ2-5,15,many,TGTGCCAGCAGCCGGGGACTAGCGGGGGTAGAGACCCAGTACTTC,CASSRGLAGVETQYF
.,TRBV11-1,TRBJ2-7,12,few,TGTGCCAGCAGCTTATGGGGATACGAGCAGTACTTC,CASSLWGYEQYF
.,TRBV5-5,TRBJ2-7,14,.,TGTGCCAGCAACTTTTCCGGGGGCGATTACGAGCGGTACTTC,CASNFSGGDYERYF